One T cell receptor beta chain is described in this entry. Its antigen is unidentified. Per the germline V gene, CDR1 is PRHDT and CDR2 is FYEKMQ (reference sequence). There are 15 residues in the CDR3. With V trimmed by 3 bases and J by 3 bases, 4 bases remained unmatched. This sample was taken from a study of shared clonotypes between healthy human individuals. Study outcomes and limitations: It was the few donors that limited the genetic and exposure-history diversity represented. Depth was large, yet rarefaction showed that sorted-subset sequencing was incomplete.

Per the study methods: ImmunoSEQ output lacked quality scores and full-length reads, limiting matched filtering. The protocol was immunoSEQ multiplex PCR, while the TCRdb copy is restricted to in-frame clones and leaves out a portion. D and trimming come from the DNA, and the V and J calls and clone size come from that table. The top ten hold roughly 0.13% of the sample, which has around 2.3 million clones, approximately 96% seen once. This TCR was sampled from a man in his late teens or twenties in good health. The sample was naive CD4+ T cells sorted from blood. Subset described: CD45RA+ positively selected. The V and J genes are TRBV13 and TRBJ1-5; 8 bases line up with TRBD1. The CDR3 loop is CASSFGQGVNQPQHF. CDR3 DNA sequence: TGTGCCAGCAGCTTCGGACAGGGCGTCAATCAGCCCCAGCATTTT. The full variable domain, with the rest looked up from reference TRBV13 and TRBJ1-5, is AAGVIQSPRHLIKEKRETATLKCYPIPRHDTVYWYQQGPGQDPQFLISFYEKMQSDKGSIPDRFSAQQFSDYHSELNMSSLELGDSALYFCASSFGQGVNQPQHFGDGTRLSIL.